Listed here are 28 T cell receptor beta chains from one sample, sequenced in a study of Ad26.COV2.S vaccination and SARS-CoV-2 variants. Sample treatment: approximately 18 received Ad26.COV2.S at low or high dose, single or two shots; a few received placebo; per-sample allocation not given. On day 63 after the first injection, vaccine and placebo recipients gave samples. The method was immunoSEQ multiplex PCR; TCRdb's version includes in-frame clones alone and lacks a portion of them. The table shows some 250,000 clones, with more than 75% occurring only once. The source was peripheral blood, collected in a trial of Ad26.COV2.S vaccine versus placebo. The receptors come from a person between 18 and 60 years old who received the Ad26.COV2.S COVID-19 vaccine or a placebo.

The chain links TRBV28 to TRBJ1-4; D gene uncertain. In germline, CDR1 is MDHEN, CDR2 SYDVKM. The CDR3 has 13 residues. Trimming took 7 bases from V and 0 from J, leaving 6 bases between them. The CDR3 DNA sequence: TGTGCCAGCAAACCCGCAACTAATGAAAAACTGTTTTTT. Its protein product is CASKPATNEKLFF.

V is TRBV29-1 and J is TRBJ1-1; weak D call: TRBD1 (6 bases). This CDR3 has 12 residues. Germline V gene sequence: CDR1 SQVTM, CDR2 ANQGSEA. The germline V and J ends were trimmed by 6 bases and 1 base, with 9 bases remaining between them. The CDR3 coding sequence is TGCAGCGTGGGGGCAGGGAACACTGAAGCTTTCTTT. It yields the protein CSVGAGNTEAFF.

CDR3 loop: CATSDFPSPDTQYF. The DNA for the CDR3 is TGTGCCACCAGTGATTTCCCCAGCCCAGATACGCAGTATTTT. This chain connects TRBV24-1 to TRBJ2-3; D unclear. Germline V gene sequence: CDR1 KGHDR, CDR2 SFDVKD. Between the trimmed V and J ends, which lost 1 base and 4 bases, there was a span of 8 bases. This CDR3 is built from 14 residues.

The CDR3 reads CASSSTRSHNQPQHF. In nucleotides, the CDR3 is TGTGCCAGCAGCTCAACAAGGAGCCACAATCAGCCCCAGCATTTT. The chain carries TRBV7-9 and TRBJ1-5; D not certain. In germline, CDR1 is SEHNR, CDR2 FQNEAQ (reference sequence). CDR3 length equals 15 residues. Deletions cut 4 bases from V and 3 bases from J, with 13 bases between.

This clone has a single count. The V call is TRBV5-1, the J call TRBJ1-1; D not certain. Deletions cut 0 bases from V and 2 bases from J, with 8 bases between. CDR3 length equals 14 residues. Germline V CDR1 and CDR2: SGHRS, YFSETQ. CDR3 loop: CASSLVAANTEAFF. CDR3 nucleotide sequence: TGCGCCAGCAGCTTGGTAGCAGCCAACACTGAAGCTTTCTTT.

V gene TRBV11-3 combines with J gene TRBJ2-3; D is uncertain. V was pared by 1 base and J by 4 bases, with 18 bases between. The CDR3 runs 17 residues. Per the germline V gene, CDR1 is SGHNT and CDR2 is YENEEA. The CDR3, as DNA: TGTGCCAGCAGCTTAGGTGGTCGGCAGCCGCACTCAGATACGCAGTATTTT. Residues: CASSLGGRQPHSDTQYF.

The chain combines TRBV28 with TRBJ2-7; tentatively, D is TRBD1 or TRBD2 (5 bases each). Trimming stripped 7 bases from V and 3 bases from J, with 22 bases between. CDR3 size: 16 residues. The germline gives CDR1 MDHEN, CDR2 SYDVKM. Here the CDR3 reads CASNGLVRGHLYEQYF. The DNA for the CDR3 is TGTGCCAGCAACGGGTTGGTGAGGGGTCATCTCTACGAGCAGTACTTC. Full variable domain (remainder filled in from reference TRBV28 and TRBJ2-7): DVKVTQSSRYLVKRTGEKVFLECVQDMDHENMFWYRQDPGLGLRLIYFSYDVKMKEKGDIPEGYSVSREKKERFSLILESASTNQTSMYLCASNGLVRGHLYEQYFGPGTRLTVT.

The rearrangement joins TRBV3-1 (or the pseudogene TRBV3-2) to TRBJ1-2; D unclear. Per germline, CDR1 LGHDT and CDR2 YNNKEL (reference sequence). Trimming took 4 bases from V and 4 from J, leaving 13 bases between them. This CDR3 is 14 amino acids long. The CDR3 sequence: CASSPTTDGYGYTF. Here the CDR3 DNA reads TGTGCCAGCAGCCCGACGACGGACGGCTATGGCTACACCTTC.

The J gene is TRBJ1-5, the V gene TRBV19; D gene unclear. CDR1 and CDR2 from the germline V gene are LNHDA and SQIVND (reference sequence). The ends were cut back, 4 bases at V and 5 bases at J, with 9 bases in the middle. The CDR3 covers 13 residues. The CDR3 region is CASSRPRDQPQHF. CDR3 DNA sequence: TGTGCCAGTAGTAGACCACGGGATCAGCCCCAGCATTTT. Supplemented by reference TRBV19 and TRBJ1-5, the full variable domain reads DGGITQSPKYLFRKEGQNVTLSCEQNLNHDAMYWYRQDPGQGLRLIYYSQIVNDFQKGDIAEGYSVSREKKESFPLTVTSAQKNPTAFYLCASSRPRDQPQHFGDGTRLSIL.

J is TRBJ2-5 and V is TRBV29-1, with D maybe TRBD1 (6 bases). Per the germline V gene, CDR1 is SQVTM and CDR2 is ANQGSEA. This CDR3 is built from 12 residues. V was pared by 4 bases and J by 2 bases, with 8 bases between. CDR3: CSVVDRQETQYF. DNA of the CDR3: TGCAGCGTTGTTGACAGGCAAGAGACCCAGTACTTC.

The chain carries TRBV30 and TRBJ1-6; D perhaps matches TRBD1 (5 bases). CDR3 size: 13 residues. V lost 6 bases, J lost 10 bases, and 16 bases lay in between. Germline assignment: CDR1 GTSNPN and CDR2 SVGIG (reference sequence). CDR3 nucleotide sequence: TGTGCCTGTGAACCCGGGGCCAGGTCACCCCTCCACTTT. Encoded protein: CACEPGARSPLHF.

The chain employs TRBV24-1 and TRBJ2-7; TRBD1 matches at 10 bases. CDR3 length equals 15 residues. Per germline, CDR1 KGHDR and CDR2 SFDVKD. Trimming removed 3 bases from V and 4 bases from J; junction bases left unmatched: 5. CDR3 coding DNA: TGTGCCACCAGTGATCCCGGGACAGGGGAATACGAGCAGTACTTC. This encodes CATSDPGTGEYEQYF.

V usage is TRBV13 and J usage is TRBJ2-1, with 8 bases fitting TRBD2. Losses at the gene ends were 3 bases for V and 6 bases for J; bases not matched to a gene: 13. The germline gives CDR1 PRHDT, CDR2 FYEKMQ (reference sequence). CDR3 size: 17 residues. CDR3 DNA: TGTGCCAGCAGCTTTATGATAGCGGGACCTCTTGGCAATGAGCAGTTCTTC. It specifies CASSFMIAGPLGNEQFF.

This chain links TRBV7-2 with TRBJ2-7; 8 nucleotides agree with TRBD2. Germline lookup yields CDR1 SGHTA and CDR2 FQGNSA. V was clipped by 5 bases and J by 9 bases; unmatched bases: 18. The CDR3 runs to 16 residues. The CDR3: CASSPGVAGLLTRQYF. In DNA, the CDR3 is TGTGCCAGCAGCCCCGGGGTAGCGGGATTGCTTACGAGGCAGTACTTC.

This rearrangement joins TRBV5-1 to TRBJ2-1; 11 bases are a match to TRBD2. CDR3 length equals 16 residues. Per germline, CDR1 SGHRS and CDR2 YFSETQ. The V gene end was trimmed by 1 base and the J gene end by 8 bases; junction bases not matched to a gene: 8. The CDR3 reads CASSLTSGSGVDEQFF. The CDR3 bases are TGCGCCAGCAGCTTGACTAGCGGGAGTGGAGTCGATGAGCAGTTCTTC.

V is TRBV18 and J is TRBJ2-7, with TRBD2 matching 12 bases. Unmatched junction bases numbered 15, after V lost 1 base and J lost 5 bases. The germline CDR1 and CDR2 sequences are KGHSH and LQKENI. The CDR3 consists of 19 residues. The CDR3 DNA reads TGTGCCAGCTCACCACGGGGGCCTAGCGGGAGGGGTGGAGTCCACGAGCAGTACTTC. Its protein product is CASSPRGPSGRGGVHEQYF.

V usage is TRBV7-9 and J usage is TRBJ1-2; a weak D match, TRBD1 (5 bases). Germline CDR1 SEHNR, CDR2 FQNEAQ (reference sequence). CDR3 length equals 12 residues. The V end lost 5 bases, the J end lost 4 bases, and 8 bases lay between the germline ends. The CDR3 is CASSPDIYGYTF. The DNA for the CDR3 is TGTGCCAGCAGCCCGGACATCTATGGCTACACCTTC.

The CDR3 is CASSQVGTDTQYF. The CDR3 region has the DNA TGTGCCAGCAGCCAGGTGGGCACAGATACGCAGTATTTT. The chain combines TRBV16 with TRBJ2-3; D is unclear. Per the germline V gene, CDR1 is KGHSY and CDR2 is FQNENV. The V end lost 3 bases, the J end lost 1 base, and 5 bases lay between the germline ends. This CDR3 spans 13 amino acids.

The chain uses TRBV30 and TRBJ2-7; TRBD1 might be the D (5 bases). Germline V gene lookup returns CDR1 GTSNPN and CDR2 SVGIG (reference sequence). The CDR3 covers 12 residues. Trimming removed 4 bases from V and 6 bases from J, with 13 bases in between. The chain's CDR3 is CAWKYRSGEQYF. Here the CDR3 DNA reads TGTGCCTGGAAGTACAGGTCAGGCGAGCAGTACTTC.

V is TRBV6-5 and J is TRBJ2-4; D call uncertain. The CDR3 covers 11 residues. V was trimmed by 8 bases and J by 6 bases, leaving 8 bases between them. Germline V gene data show CDR1 as MNHEY and CDR2 as SVGAGI. CDR3 in DNA: TGTGCCAGCGAAGCCTCAAACATTCAGTACTTC. Translating gives CASEASNIQYF.

The chain combines TRBV6-1 with TRBJ2-2; maybe TRBD1 (6 bases). The length of the CDR3 is 17 residues. Trimming took 4 bases from V and 9 from J, leaving 24 bases between them. The germline V gene has CDR1 MNHNS and CDR2 SASEGT. This CDR3 is CASSVSRDTRRSRELFF. The CDR3 DNA follows: TGTGCCAGCAGTGTGTCCCGGGACACCCGACGCTCACGGGAGCTGTTTTTT.

The V call is TRBV18, the J call TRBJ1-2, with unresolved D. Germline V gene sequence: CDR1 KGHSH, CDR2 LQKENI. The CDR3 totals 15 residues. Trimming cost V 3 bases and J 3 bases, with 14 bases left between them. CDR3 residues: CASSPRTGSDYGYTF. As DNA, the CDR3 is TGTGCCAGCTCACCTCGGACGGGATCTGACTATGGCTACACCTTC.

The chain recombines TRBV7-2 with TRBJ2-1, with D tentatively TRBD2 (6 bases). V was clipped by 5 bases and J by 0 bases, with 14 bases between them. Per the germline V gene, CDR1 is SGHTA and CDR2 is FQGNSA. This CDR3 has 16 residues. The CDR3 nucleotides are TGTGCCAGCAGCCCTACTAGCCATAGCTCCTACAATGAGCAGTTCTTC. Translating gives CASSPTSHSSYNEQFF.

The J gene is TRBJ1-1, the V gene TRBV6-5; no clear D. V shed 5 bases and J shed 3 bases, with 16 bases lying between them. There are 15 residues in the CDR3. The germline V gene encodes CDR1 MNHEY and CDR2 SVGAGI. This CDR3 is CASSTTPTGYTEAFF. In nucleotides, the CDR3 is TGTGCCAGCAGTACGACTCCTACGGGGTACACTGAAGCTTTCTTT.

The V and J genes are TRBV6-2 or TRBV6-3 and TRBJ2-1; tentative D call: TRBD1 (5 bases). V gave up 0 bases and J gave up 1 base, with 13 bases separating them. CDR1 and CDR2 from the germline V gene are MNHEY and SVGEGT. The CDR3 loop spans 17 amino acids. The CDR3 reads CASSYSRKDISYNEQFF. The CDR3 DNA reads TGTGCCAGCAGTTACTCGAGAAAGGACATTTCCTACAATGAGCAGTTCTTC.

The CDR3 reads CATSASGDSYEQYF. The CDR3 nucleotides read TGTGCCACCAGCGCCAGCGGGGACTCCTACGAGCAGTACTTC. The genes are TRBV15 and TRBJ2-7; 7 nucleotides agree with TRBD2. With V trimmed by 5 bases and J by 0 bases, 4 bases remained unmatched. The germline V gene encodes CDR1 LNHNV and CDR2 YYDKDF (reference sequence). The CDR3 is 14 amino acids.

V and J are TRBV28 and TRBJ2-7, with D possibly TRBD1 on 6 matching bases. V dropped 3 bases and J dropped 0 bases, with 18 bases sitting between them. Germline V gene sequence: CDR1 MDHEN, CDR2 SYDVKM. The CDR3 is made up of 17 amino acids. Here the CDR3 reads CASSFQDSLLASYEQYF. In nucleotides, the CDR3 is TGTGCCAGCAGTTTCCAGGACAGCCTGCTCGCCTCCTACGAGCAGTACTTC.

This rearrangement joins TRBV30 to TRBJ2-3; D is possibly TRBD1 (5 bases). The CDR3 covers 16 residues. V lost 4 bases and J 0 bases, leaving 17 bases between the germline ends. Germline-derived CDR1 and CDR2 are GTSNPN and SVGIG (reference sequence). CDR3 in DNA: TGTGCCTGGAAAAGTCTGGGGCGTACTAGCACAGATACGCAGTATTTT. Translating it yields CAWKSLGRTSTDTQYF.